This entry describes one T cell receptor beta chain. V shed 3 bases and J 4 bases; nucleotides not matched to a gene: 4. The CDR3 has 14 residues. The V gene's germline CDR1 is SGHRS and CDR2 YFSETQ. This specimen belongs to a study of blood T cell repertoires in COVID-19. Study information: Samples came from the United States, Italy and Spain, spanning acute and convalescent COVID-19.

As originally analysed: Quantification of nucleated cells was approximated via reference gene primer amplification. Profiling relied on immunoSEQ multiplex PCR, and the TCRdb table lists in-frame clones only, not all of them. V and J calls and clone size follow that table, whereas D and trimming were derived from the DNA. The table has about 83,000 clones, roughly 84% seen once; the top ten hold about 24%. This TCR was sampled from an elderly woman in a cohort sampled during active or convalescent COVID-19. Sequences were obtained from peripheral blood. The chain has TRBV5-1 and TRBJ2-7, with 10 bases aligning to TRBD1. CDR3 nucleotide sequence: TGCGCCAGCAGCTGGGGACAGGGGCGGTACGAGCAGTACTTC. Translated: CASSWGQGRYEQYF.